Following are 3 T cell receptor beta chains from one sample sequenced in a study of brain T cells in children with intractable seizures. Method: immunoSEQ multiplex PCR; TCRdb's copy keeps in-frame clones and lacks some. This sample has tens of thousands of clones; about 92% occur once, and the top ten carry about 1.4%. Sample: peripheral blood, taken at surgery. These TCRs come from a boy under three years old with tuberous sclerosis and intractable seizures.

The V gene is TRBV5-6, the J gene TRBJ1-5, with D unclear. CDR3 length equals 15 residues. V was clipped by 5 bases and J by 0 bases, with 12 bases between them. Per germline, CDR1 SGHDT and CDR2 YYEEEE. CDR3 sequence: CASSPGPYSNQPQHF. The CDR3 DNA is TGTGCCAGCAGTCCCGGCCCTTATAGCAATCAGCCCCAGCATTTT.

This chain connects TRBV3-1 (or the pseudogene TRBV3-2) to TRBJ2-5; no reliable D call. CDR3 size: 14 residues. V lost 1 base, J lost 0 bases, and 6 bases lay in between. Germline V CDR1 and CDR2: LGHDT, YNNKEL (reference sequence). The chain's CDR3 is CASSQGTYQETQYF. CDR3 nucleotide sequence: TGTGCCAGCAGCCAAGGAACCTACCAAGAGACCCAGTACTTC.

The genes are TRBV25-1 and TRBJ2-3; 9 nucleotides align to TRBD2. The junction had 4 bases not matched to a gene; V was cut back by 6 bases and J by 0 bases. Germline CDR1 reads MGHDK; CDR2 reads SYGVNS. The CDR3 extends over 15 amino acids. The DNA for the CDR3 is TGTGCCAGCAGCCCGGGACTAGCCAGCACAGATACGCAGTATTTT. Protein sequence: CASSPGLASTDTQYF.